This TCR beta chain is from a study of molecular identifiers for immune sequencing clone quantification. TCRdb ran MiXCR on the PCR reads and lists one entry per CDR3 protein. The data show fewer than 350,000 distinct CDR3 sequences, with about a quarter seen just once and about 0.74% held by the top ten. This clonotype has ten or more counts. Germline V gene data show CDR1 as MGHRA and CDR2 as YSYEKL. This CDR3 is 14 amino acids long. The V and J ends lost 2 bases and 6 bases, in that order; junction bases with no gene match: 3. Input material: naive CD8+ T cells from blood, with Jurkat cell RNA spiked in. As to subset: FACS-sorted CD8+CD4-CCR7+CD45RA+ naive T cells. This clonotype was obtained from a human donor in good health. Some libraries in this study had Jurkat cell RNA spiked in. The chain recombines TRBV4-1 with TRBJ2-1; 8 bases agree with TRBD1. DNA for the CDR3: TGCGCCAGCAGCCAACAGACAGGGGCCAATGAGCAGTTCTTC. This codes for CASSQQTGANEQFF.